The 17 T cell receptor beta chains given below trace back to one sample, sequenced in a study of CD8 T cells in ankylosing spondylitis. In TCRdb, the 5' RACE reads were re-called with MiXCR into one record per CDR3 protein. This table has some 120,000 distinct CDR3 sequences, roughly 15% appearing once. The sample comprised blood, either unsorted or a sorted T cell fraction (not recorded which). These receptors originate from a female donor with ankylosing spondylitis or in good health (not recorded which).

The rearrangement links TRBV27 to TRBJ2-3; 12 nucleotides align to TRBD2. V lost 2 bases and J lost 13; bases outside the gene matches: 10. The length of the CDR3 is 15 residues. The germline V gene has CDR1 MNHEY and CDR2 SMNVEV (reference sequence). CDR3 amino acids: CASSLTGASGGAEYF. In DNA form, the CDR3 reads TGTGCCAGCAGTTTAACCGGGGCTAGCGGGGGGGCGGAGTATTTT.

V is TRBV5-4 and J is TRBJ2-3; 9 positions agree with TRBD2. The V segment lost 0 bases and the J segment 1 base; nucleotides outside the gene matches: 9. The CDR3 totals 18 residues. CDR1 is SGHNT, CDR2 YYREEE, per germline (reference sequence). The CDR3 here is CASSLVPRGGRGTDTQYF. The CDR3, as DNA: TGTGCCAGCAGCTTGGTACCGCGGGGGGGCCGCGGCACAGATACGCAGTATTTT.

This clonotype came up a few times. This chain joins TRBV2 and TRBJ2-1; D gene uncertain. Germline CDR1 is SNHLY and CDR2 is FYNNEI. V gave up 1 base and J gave up 4 bases, with 5 bases separating them. The CDR3 is made up of 13 amino acids. The CDR3 region is CASSEEPYNEQFF. CDR3 nucleotides: TGTGCCAGCAGTGAAGAGCCGTACAATGAGCAGTTCTTC.

This chain links TRBV5-1 with TRBJ1-1; D unresolved. Trimming took 0 bases from V and 8 from J, leaving 8 bases between them. The germline V gene has CDR1 SGHRS and CDR2 YFSETQ. The CDR3 loop spans 12 amino acids. CDR3 nucleotide sequence: TGCGCCAGCAGCTTGGGGCAAGCAGAAGCTTTCTTT. It codes for CASSLGQAEAFF.

This rearrangement joins TRBV5-1 to TRBJ1-1; the D gene is possibly TRBD1 (6 bases). Trimming took 0 bases from V and 7 from J, leaving 13 bases between them. Germline CDR1 reads SGHRS; CDR2 reads YFSETQ. The CDR3 has 14 residues. CDR3 nucleotide sequence: TGCGCCAGCAGCTTGGTACAGGGCAACGTTGAAGCTTTCTTT. Amino acids: CASSLVQGNVEAFF.

There are many counts of this clonotype. The chain couples TRBV6-1 to TRBJ1-2; TRBD1 agrees at 8 bases. The CDR3 length is 17 residues. The ends lost 8 bases at V and 2 bases at J; junction bases unmatched: 16. Germline V gives CDR1 MNHNS, CDR2 SASEGT. CDR3 bases: TGTGCCAGCCATGGACAGGGCCAGCTACCTGTGAACTATGGCTACACCTTC. Its translation: CASHGQGQLPVNYGYTF.

This clonotype was seen many times. V gene TRBV12-3 or TRBV12-4 combines with J gene TRBJ1-1; 8 nucleotides align to TRBD1. CDR3 length: 13 residues. With V trimmed by 5 bases and J by 13 bases, 12 bases remained unmatched. The CDR3 DNA follows: TGTGCCAGCAGTGGCTTGGGCAGGGGGCGATGTTTCTTT. Its protein product is CASSGLGRGRCFF.

In this sample, this clonotype turned up once. The rearrangement links TRBV6-5 to TRBJ2-1; D unresolved. V was trimmed by 1 base and J by 7 bases, leaving 11 bases between them. CDR1 MNHEY and CDR2 SVGAGI come from the germline V gene. The CDR3 runs to 14 residues. The CDR3 loop is CASSYLQPGNEQFF. In DNA form, the CDR3 reads TGTGCCAGCAGTTACTTGCAGCCCGGGAATGAGCAGTTCTTC.

This sequence joins TRBV14 and TRBJ2-4; 7 positions agree with TRBD1. This CDR3 contains 13 residues. CDR1 is SGHDN, CDR2 FVKESK, per germline. V lost 1 base and J lost 13; bases outside the gene matches: 7. The CDR3 bases are TGTGCCAGCAGCCAAGGGCCCGGGACAGTACAGTACTTC. Translated: CASSQGPGTVQYF.

This clonotype was seen repeatedly, ten times or more. The J gene is TRBJ2-7, the V gene TRBV6-1; D is undetermined. The V gene's germline CDR1 is MNHNS and CDR2 SASEGT. CDR3 length equals 11 residues. V lost 8 bases and J 3 bases, leaving 8 bases between the germline ends. The CDR3 DNA reads as TGTGCCAGCGGCTTTAACTACGAGCAGTACTTC. This encodes CASGFNYEQYF.

This clonotype was seen ten or more times. The V gene is TRBV20-1, the J gene TRBJ2-1; 9 bases fit TRBD2. V lost 3 bases to trimming and J lost 6 bases; unmatched junction nucleotides: 12. The CDR3 runs to 16 residues. Germline CDR1 and CDR2: DFQATT and SNEGSKA (reference sequence). CDR3 sequence reads: CSASEIAGEYPNEQFF. CDR3 DNA sequence: TGCAGTGCTAGCGAAATAGCGGGAGAGTATCCCAATGAGCAGTTCTTC.

This clonotype was counted only a few times. This chain connects TRBV9 to TRBJ2-1, with 12 bases identical to TRBD2. The germline gives CDR1 SGDLS, CDR2 YYNGEE. Trimming took 3 bases from V and 5 from J; bases not matched to a gene: 15. CDR3 length equals 19 residues. The CDR3: CASSALAGGPKRRDNEQFF. The CDR3 nucleotides read TGTGCCAGCAGCGCTCTAGCGGGAGGGCCCAAGCGGCGGGACAATGAGCAGTTCTTC.

This clonotype was observed a few times. CDR3 region: CSAWGSTDTQYF. The CDR3 nucleotides are TGCAGTGCTTGGGGGAGCACAGATACGCAGTATTTT. The V call is TRBV20-1, the J call TRBJ2-3; D possibly uses TRBD1 or TRBD2 (5 bases each). From germline, CDR1 is DFQATT and CDR2 SNEGSKA (reference sequence). This CDR3 region has 12 residues. V lost 5 bases, J lost 0 bases, and 6 bases lay in between.

In the case of this clonotype: A junction boundary mismatches the germline segment, possibly from a read error. V and J are TRBV7-7 and TRBJ2-5, with no clear D. The germline V gene has CDR1 SSHAT and CDR2 FNYEAQ (reference sequence). This CDR3 contains 15 residues. CDR3 sequence: CASSLMGGYQETQYF. CDR3 coding DNA: TGTGCTAGCAGCTTAATGGGCGGTTACCAAGAGACCCAGTACTTC.

The rearrangement joins TRBV11-2 to TRBJ2-5; D not certain. Germline V CDR1 and CDR2: SGHAT, FQNNGV. V shed 1 base and J shed 1 base, with 4 bases lying between them. There are 13 residues in the CDR3. CDR3 protein: CASSLVSQETQYF. CDR3 in DNA: TGTGCCAGCAGCTTAGTATCCCAAGAGACCCAGTACTTC. The variable domain in full, with the rest retrieved from reference TRBV11-2 and TRBJ2-5, is EAGVAQSPRYKIIEKRQSVAFWCNPISGHATLYWYQQILGQGPKLLIQFQNNGVVDDSQLPKDRFSAERLKGVDSTLKIQPAKLEDSAVYLCASSLVSQETQYFGPGTRLLVL.

This clonotype was detected ten times or more. This rearrangement joins TRBV20-1 to TRBJ2-1, with 9 bases that match TRBD2. This CDR3 comprises 12 residues. Germline V gene data show CDR1 as DFQATT and CDR2 as SNEGSKA (reference sequence). J lost 9 bases, V lost 2 bases, and 2 bases had no gene match. The CDR3 loop is CSARPSGTEQFF. The CDR3 nucleotides are TGCAGTGCTAGACCTAGCGGGACTGAGCAGTTCTTC.

This clonotype was found many times. At one end the junction does not follow the germline gene, possibly because of a read error. The chain has TRBV29-1 and TRBJ1-5; 7 nucleotides align to TRBD1. The CDR3 covers 14 residues. Germline-derived CDR1 and CDR2 are SQVTM and ANQGSEA. Here the CDR3 DNA reads TGCAGCGTTGTGTTAGGGGGCCCTAATCAGCCTCAGCATTTT. Amino acid sequence: CSVVLGGPNQPQHF.